This T cell receptor (beta chain) was observed in a study of blood T cell repertoires in COVID-19. Study-wide context: T cells, B-cell-depleted T cells, or PBMCs provided the cDNA or gDNA that served as material.

Libraries were prepared by immunoSEQ multiplex PCR; TCRdb keeps only in-frame clonotypes and omits some of them. The sample holds about 130,000 clones; roughly 83% are singletons and the top ten take roughly 5.2%. The V gene end was trimmed by 4 bases and the J gene end by 3 bases; junction bases not matched to a gene: 5. Germline V lookup: CDR1 SNHLY, CDR2 FYNNEI. The CDR3 covers 15 residues. The V call is TRBV2, the J call TRBJ1-5; TRBD1 matches 8 bases. The sample taken for sequencing was peripheral blood. This TCR was sampled from a woman in her 70s with COVID-19, enrolled during active disease. The DNA of the CDR3 is TGTGCCAGCAGTGGTACAGGGGGAGACAATCAGCCCCAGCATTTT. Translating gives CASSGTGGDNQPQHF. Looking up the rest from reference TRBV2 and TRBJ1-5 gives the full variable domain: EPEVTQTPSHQVTQMGQEVILRCVPISNHLYFYWYRQILGQKVEFLVSFYNNEISEKSEIFDDQFSVERPDGSNFTLKIRSTKLEDSAMYFCASSGTGGDNQPQHFGDGTRLSIL.